This T cell receptor beta chain was recovered during a study of blood T cell repertoires in COVID-19. Overall study context: COVID-19 samples, acute and convalescent, were from the United States, Italy and Spain.

Followed longitudinally, the Seattle patients had been enrolled during active infection. CDR3 size: 15 residues. After removal of 5 bases from V and 6 bases from J, the junction contained 7 bases not matched to a gene. CDR1 and CDR2 (germline): LNHDA, SQIVND (reference sequence). How the authors handled the data: Estimated nucleated cell counts came from reference gene primer amplification. TCRdb's copy holds only in-frame clones and misses some; the assay was immunoSEQ multiplex PCR. V, J and clone size derive from that table, while D and trimming were established from the DNA sequence. Here the sample spans about 250,000 clones, roughly 88% being singletons.

The receptor was isolated from a woman in her twenties or thirties with COVID-19, enrolled during active disease. The J gene is TRBJ1-5, the V gene TRBV19, with TRBD1 identical over 10 bases. Material: peripheral blood. The CDR3 region has the DNA TGTGCCAGTAGTCCAAGACAGGGGGCGGCTCAGCCCCAGCATTTT. This gives the protein CASSPRQGAAQPQHF.